Detailed here is one T cell receptor (beta chain). Its recognized antigen is unknown. The record has no base qualities; no much larger clone is one base away. The data stem from a study of spatial heterogeneity in lung cancer (dated by TCRdb to the late 2010s). Broadly, across the study: Donors were some 78 patients with early-stage, untreated non-small cell lung cancer from the lung TRACERx cohort. In the raw uncorrected reads, each unique combination of TCR and UMI appeared more than ten times on average. Both alpha and beta chains were TCR-sequenced in approximately 200 tumor regions, 64 matched nontumor lung samples and roughly 50 PBMC samples obtained at surgery. Nonsynonymous mutation counts, determined by whole-exome sequencing of tumor tissue, were related to TCR repertoire features. Beta-chain transcripts were consistently detected in greater numbers than alpha-chain transcripts, which likely reflects a higher abundance of beta-chain transcripts. Follow-up PBMC samples were sequenced whenever available, with the median time to follow-up being two to three years after resection. TCR alpha and beta repertoires were quantitatively compared across multiple tumor regions, matched nontumor lung and blood in non-small cell lung cancer. The research as a whole found: Ubiquitous expanded tumor TCRs showed up in blood more often at tumor resection than at routine follow-up. Only 14 patients were included in the comparisons of baseline and follow-up blood repertoires. Additional single-cell paired TCR alpha and beta sequencing was considered necessary to confirm, at a functional level, the hypothesis that regional TCRs recognize regional mutations.

The time point label, read with the paper, signifies: blood at routine non-recurrence follow-up after resection. TCR sequencing used whole RNA extracted from tumor and nontumor lung tissue, or from cryopreserved PBMC samples, without cell sorting. Only patients for whom sufficient RNA was available from at least two tumor regions were selected for TCR sequencing. The CDR3 spans 10 residues, from the cysteine through the phenylalanine. Just CDR3 DNA is preserved here, 30 bases in frame from base 1. According to the germline V gene (reference sequence), CDR1 reads DFQATT and CDR2 reads SNEGSKA. V loses 6 bases at its end and J loses 8 bases; junction bases beyond the gene matches: 3. The library was made by 5' RACE. The listed sequencing device is NextSeq 500. To allow correction of PCR and sequencing errors, the TCR library protocol tagged every TCR cDNA molecule with a unique molecular identifier. In the authors' own workflow: TCR identification, UMI-based error correction and CDR3 extraction were performed with Decombinator tools. Expanded TCRs were defined as those above a frequency of 2 per 1,000, corresponding to the top 1% of the tumor frequency distribution. Each repertoire was subsampled 100 times to 5,000 TCRs, after which Renyi diversity was computed with the R vegan package. CDR3 similarity networks were built from amino acid triplet string-kernel similarity, connecting CDR3s with pairwise similarity above 0.82. TCRdb trimmed public reads at Q25 via fastp, called clones via MiXCR and kept in-frame beta chains. Rows matching on CDR3 protein sequence are summarized as one entry with the most common DNA and genes. TCRdb's processing, not the authors' own work, is the source of the V and J calls. The sample table records around 44,000 distinct CDR3 sequences; 10% of these occur just once. The ten top clones hold about a sixth of the sample.

The origin of this receptor is a female donor with early-stage non-small cell lung cancer. The specimen was PBMCs, collected at follow-up. This receptor chain uses TRBV20-1 and TRBJ1-1; 7 nucleotides in the junction match TRBD1. The nucleotide sequence reads TGCAGTGCGGGGGACAGAGAAGCTTTCTTT. Its coded protein is CSAGDREAFF.